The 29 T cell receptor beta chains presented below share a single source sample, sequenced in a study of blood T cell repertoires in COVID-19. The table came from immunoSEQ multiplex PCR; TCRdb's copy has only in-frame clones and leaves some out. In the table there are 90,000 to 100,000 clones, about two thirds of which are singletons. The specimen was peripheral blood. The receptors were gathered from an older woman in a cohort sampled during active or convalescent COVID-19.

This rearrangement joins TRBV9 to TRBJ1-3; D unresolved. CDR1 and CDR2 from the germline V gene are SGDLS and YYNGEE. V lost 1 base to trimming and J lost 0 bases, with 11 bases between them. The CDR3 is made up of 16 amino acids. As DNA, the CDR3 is TGTGCCAGCAGCGTATATTACTCTTACTCTGGAAACACCATATATTTT. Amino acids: CASSVYYSYSGNTIYF.

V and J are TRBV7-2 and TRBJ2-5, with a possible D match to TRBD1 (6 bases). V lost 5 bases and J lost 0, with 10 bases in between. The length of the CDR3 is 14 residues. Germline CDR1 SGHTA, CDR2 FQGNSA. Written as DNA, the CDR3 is TGTGCCAGCAGCATCAACAGGGACCAAGAGACCCAGTACTTC. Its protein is CASSINRDQETQYF.

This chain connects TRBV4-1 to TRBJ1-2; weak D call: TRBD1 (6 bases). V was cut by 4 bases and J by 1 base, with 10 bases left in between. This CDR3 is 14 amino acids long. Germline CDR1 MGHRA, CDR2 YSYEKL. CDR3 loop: CASSPRGGNYGYTF. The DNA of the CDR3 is TGCGCCAGCAGCCCCAGGGGCGGTAACTATGGCTACACCTTC.

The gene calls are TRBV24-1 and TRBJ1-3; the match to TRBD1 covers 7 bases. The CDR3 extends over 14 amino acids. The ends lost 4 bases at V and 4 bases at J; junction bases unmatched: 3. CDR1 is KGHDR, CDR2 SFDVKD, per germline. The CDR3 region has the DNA TGTGCCACCAGTGACCCGGGACAGGGAAACACCATATATTTT. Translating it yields CATSDPGQGNTIYF.

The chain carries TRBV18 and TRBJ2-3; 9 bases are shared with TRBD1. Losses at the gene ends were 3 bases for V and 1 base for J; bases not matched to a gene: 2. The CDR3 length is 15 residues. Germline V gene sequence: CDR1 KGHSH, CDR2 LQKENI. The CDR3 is CASSPTGGGTDTQYF. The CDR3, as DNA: TGTGCCAGCTCACCGACAGGGGGGGGCACAGATACGCAGTATTTT.

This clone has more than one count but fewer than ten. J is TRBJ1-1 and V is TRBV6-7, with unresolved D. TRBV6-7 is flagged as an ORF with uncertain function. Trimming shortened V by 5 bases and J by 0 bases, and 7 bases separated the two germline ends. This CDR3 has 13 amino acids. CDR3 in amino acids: CASSRSLNTEAFF. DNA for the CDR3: TGTGCCAGCAGTCGGTCTTTGAACACTGAAGCTTTCTTT.

As DNA, the CDR3 is TGCGCCAGCAGTGAGTCGACAGCCTATCCCCCTAAGAGCTCCTATAATTCACCCCTCCACTTT. It encodes CASSESTAYPPKSSYNSPLHF. The chain is built from TRBV10-2 and TRBJ1-6; weak D call: TRBD1 (5 bases). The V end was cut by 0 bases, the J end by 0 bases, with 21 bases between. The CDR3 has 21 residues. Germline CDR1 and CDR2: WSHSY and SAAADI.

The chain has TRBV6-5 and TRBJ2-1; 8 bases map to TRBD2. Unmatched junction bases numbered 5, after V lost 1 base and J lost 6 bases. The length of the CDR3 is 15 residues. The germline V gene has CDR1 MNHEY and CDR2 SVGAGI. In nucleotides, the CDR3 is TGTGCCAGCAGTTACTGGCGAGCGGGGGTCAATGAGCAGTTCTTC. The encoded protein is CASSYWRAGVNEQFF.

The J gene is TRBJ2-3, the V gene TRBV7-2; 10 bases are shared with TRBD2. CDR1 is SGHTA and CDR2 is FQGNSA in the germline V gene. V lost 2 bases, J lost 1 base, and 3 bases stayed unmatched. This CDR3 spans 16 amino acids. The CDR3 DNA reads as TGTGCCAGCAGCTTATTCGGACTAGCGGGCACAGATACGCAGTATTTT. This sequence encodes CASSLFGLAGTDTQYF.

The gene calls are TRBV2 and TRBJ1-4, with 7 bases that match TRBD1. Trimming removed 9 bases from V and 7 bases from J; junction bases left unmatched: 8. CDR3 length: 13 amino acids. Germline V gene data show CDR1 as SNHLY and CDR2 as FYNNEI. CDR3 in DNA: TGTGCCAGGGGGGGCCCAGGGGGTGAAAAACTGTTTTTT. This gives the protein CARGGPGGEKLFF.

CDR3 loop: CASRYSNQPQHF. The DNA for the CDR3 is TGTGCCAGCAGGTATAGCAATCAGCCCCAGCATTTT. The gene calls are TRBV2 and TRBJ1-5; D is ambiguous. V dropped 6 bases and J dropped 0 bases, with 3 bases sitting between them. The CDR3 has 12 residues. Per the germline V gene, CDR1 is SNHLY and CDR2 is FYNNEI.

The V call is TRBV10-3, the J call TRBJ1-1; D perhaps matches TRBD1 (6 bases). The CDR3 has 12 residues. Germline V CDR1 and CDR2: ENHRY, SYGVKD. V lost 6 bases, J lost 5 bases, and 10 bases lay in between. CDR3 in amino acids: CAISRTETEAFF. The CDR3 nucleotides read TGTGCCATCAGCAGGACAGAAACTGAAGCTTTCTTT.

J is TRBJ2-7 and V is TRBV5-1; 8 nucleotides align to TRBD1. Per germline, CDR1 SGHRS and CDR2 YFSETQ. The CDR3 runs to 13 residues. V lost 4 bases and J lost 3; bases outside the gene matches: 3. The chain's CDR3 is CASSVGTGYEQYF. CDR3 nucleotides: TGCGCCAGCAGCGTCGGGACAGGCTACGAGCAGTACTTC.

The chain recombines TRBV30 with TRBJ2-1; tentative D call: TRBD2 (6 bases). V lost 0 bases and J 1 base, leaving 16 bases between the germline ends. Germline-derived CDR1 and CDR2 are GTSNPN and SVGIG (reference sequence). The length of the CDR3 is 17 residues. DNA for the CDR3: TGTGCCTGGAGTGTTTTGAGGGGAGGTGGTTCCTACAATGAGCAGTTCTTC. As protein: CAWSVLRGGGSYNEQFF. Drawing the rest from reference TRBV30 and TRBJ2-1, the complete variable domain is SQTIHQWPATLVQPVGSPLSLECTVEGTSNPNLYWYRQAAGRGLQLLFYSVGIGQISSEVPQNLSASRPQDRQFILSSKKLLLSDSGFYLCAWSVLRGGGSYNEQFFGPGTRLTVL.

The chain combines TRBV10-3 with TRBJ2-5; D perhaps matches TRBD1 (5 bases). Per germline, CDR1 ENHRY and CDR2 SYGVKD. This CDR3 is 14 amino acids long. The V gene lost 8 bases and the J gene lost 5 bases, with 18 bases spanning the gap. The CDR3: CAISTRQGAETQYF. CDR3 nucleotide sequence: TGTGCCATCTCCACGCGGCAAGGGGCCGAGACCCAGTACTTC.

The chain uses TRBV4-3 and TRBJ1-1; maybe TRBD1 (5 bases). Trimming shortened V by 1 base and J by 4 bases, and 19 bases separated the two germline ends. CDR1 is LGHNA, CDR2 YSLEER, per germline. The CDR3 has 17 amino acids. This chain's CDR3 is CASSQGPGGRRSTEAFF. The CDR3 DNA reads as TGCGCCAGCAGCCAAGGCCCGGGGGGGAGAAGGAGCACTGAAGCTTTCTTT.

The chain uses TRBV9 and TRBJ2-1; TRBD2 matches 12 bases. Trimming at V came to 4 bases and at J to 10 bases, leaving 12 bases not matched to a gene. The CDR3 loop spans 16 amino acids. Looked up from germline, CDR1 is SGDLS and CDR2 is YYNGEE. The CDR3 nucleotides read TGTGCCAGCAGCCCACGACTAGCGGGGGACCACCGGGAGCAGTTCTTC. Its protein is CASSPRLAGDHREQFF.

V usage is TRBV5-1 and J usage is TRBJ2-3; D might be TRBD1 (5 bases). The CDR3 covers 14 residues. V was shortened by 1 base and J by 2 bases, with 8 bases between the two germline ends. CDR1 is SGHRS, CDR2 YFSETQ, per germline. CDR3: CASSLQGYTDTQYF. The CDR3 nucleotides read TGCGCCAGCAGCTTGCAGGGCTACACAGATACGCAGTATTTT.

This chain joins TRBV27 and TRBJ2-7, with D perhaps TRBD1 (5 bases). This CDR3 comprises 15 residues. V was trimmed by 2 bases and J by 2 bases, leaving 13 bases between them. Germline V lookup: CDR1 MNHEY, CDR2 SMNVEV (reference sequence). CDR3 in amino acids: CASSLEAGIPYEQYF. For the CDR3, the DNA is TGTGCCAGCAGTTTAGAGGCAGGGATCCCCTACGAGCAGTACTTC.

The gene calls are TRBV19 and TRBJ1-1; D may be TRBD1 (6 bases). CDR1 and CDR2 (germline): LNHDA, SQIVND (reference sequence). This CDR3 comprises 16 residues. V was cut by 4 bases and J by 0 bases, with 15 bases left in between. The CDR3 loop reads CASSKTQGRMNTEAFF. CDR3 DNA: TGTGCCAGTAGTAAAACACAGGGACGCATGAACACTGAAGCTTTCTTT.

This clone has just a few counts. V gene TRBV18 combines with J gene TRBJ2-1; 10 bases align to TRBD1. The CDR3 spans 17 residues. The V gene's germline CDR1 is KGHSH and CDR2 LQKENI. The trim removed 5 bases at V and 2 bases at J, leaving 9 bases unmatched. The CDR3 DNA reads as TGTGCCAGCTCAACCCAAGTCGGGACAGGGGCCTACAATGAGCAGTTCTTC. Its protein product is CASSTQVGTGAYNEQFF.

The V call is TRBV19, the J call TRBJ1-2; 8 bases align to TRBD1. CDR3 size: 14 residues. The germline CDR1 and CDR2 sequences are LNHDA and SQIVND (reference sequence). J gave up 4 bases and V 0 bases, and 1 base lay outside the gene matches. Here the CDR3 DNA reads TGTGCCAGTAGTATAGAACAGGGGGTCTATGGCTACACCTTC. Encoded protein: CASSIEQGVYGYTF.

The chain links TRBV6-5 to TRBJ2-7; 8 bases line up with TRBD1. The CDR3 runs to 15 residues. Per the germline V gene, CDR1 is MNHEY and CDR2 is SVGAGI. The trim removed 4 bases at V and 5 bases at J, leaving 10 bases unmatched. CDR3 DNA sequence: TGTGCCAGCAGTTTGACGGGACAGGTCTTAGACGAGCAGTACTTC. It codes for CASSLTGQVLDEQYF.

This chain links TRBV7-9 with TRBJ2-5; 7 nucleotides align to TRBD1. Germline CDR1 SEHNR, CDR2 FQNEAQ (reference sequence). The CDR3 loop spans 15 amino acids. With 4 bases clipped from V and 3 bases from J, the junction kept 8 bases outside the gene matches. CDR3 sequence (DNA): TGTGCCAGCAGCTCTAACCCAGGGGGAAAAGAGACCCAGTACTTC. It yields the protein CASSSNPGGKETQYF.

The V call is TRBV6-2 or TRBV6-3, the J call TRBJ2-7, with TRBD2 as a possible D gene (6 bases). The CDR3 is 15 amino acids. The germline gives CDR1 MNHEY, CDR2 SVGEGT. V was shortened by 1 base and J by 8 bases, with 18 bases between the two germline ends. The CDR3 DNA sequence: TGTGCCAGCAGTTACTTAGGGAGGAAGGTCGGCAAGCAGTACTTC. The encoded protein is CASSYLGRKVGKQYF.

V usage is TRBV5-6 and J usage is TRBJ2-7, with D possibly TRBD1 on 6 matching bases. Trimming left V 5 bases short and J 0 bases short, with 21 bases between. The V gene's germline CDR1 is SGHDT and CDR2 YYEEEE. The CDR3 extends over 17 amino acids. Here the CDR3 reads CASRPYGTGFDSYEQYF. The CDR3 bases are TGTGCCAGCAGACCGTACGGAACAGGGTTCGACTCCTACGAGCAGTACTTC.

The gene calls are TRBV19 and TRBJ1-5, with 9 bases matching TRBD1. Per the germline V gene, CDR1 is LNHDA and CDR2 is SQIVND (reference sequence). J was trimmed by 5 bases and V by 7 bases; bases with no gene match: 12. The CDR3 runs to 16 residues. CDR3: CASTPRAGQGDQPQHF. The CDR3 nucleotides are TGTGCCAGTACCCCCCGGGCGGGACAGGGTGATCAGCCCCAGCATTTT.

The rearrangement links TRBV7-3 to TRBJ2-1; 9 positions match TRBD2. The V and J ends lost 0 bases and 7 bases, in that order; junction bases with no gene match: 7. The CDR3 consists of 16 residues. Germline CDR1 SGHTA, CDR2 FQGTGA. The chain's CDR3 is CASSLTLAGHRNEQFF. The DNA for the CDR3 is TGTGCCAGCAGCTTAACGCTAGCGGGGCATAGAAATGAGCAGTTCTTC.

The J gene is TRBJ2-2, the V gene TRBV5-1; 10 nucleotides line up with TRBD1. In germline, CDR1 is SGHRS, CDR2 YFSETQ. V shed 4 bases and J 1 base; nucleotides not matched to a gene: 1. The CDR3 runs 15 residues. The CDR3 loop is CASSRDRGNTGELFF. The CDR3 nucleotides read TGCGCCAGCAGCCGGGACAGGGGGAACACCGGGGAGCTGTTTTTT.